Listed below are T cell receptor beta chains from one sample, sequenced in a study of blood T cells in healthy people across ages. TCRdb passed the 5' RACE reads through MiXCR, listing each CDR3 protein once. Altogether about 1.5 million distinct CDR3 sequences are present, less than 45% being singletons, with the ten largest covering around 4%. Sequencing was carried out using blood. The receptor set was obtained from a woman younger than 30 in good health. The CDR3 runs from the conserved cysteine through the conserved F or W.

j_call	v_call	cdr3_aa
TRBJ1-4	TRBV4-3	CASSQGRTGHATNEKLFF
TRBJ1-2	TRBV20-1	CSAGGGIDAYGYTF
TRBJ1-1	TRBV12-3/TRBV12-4	CASSSGGTGVNTEAFF
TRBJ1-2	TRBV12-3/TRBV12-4	CASSLHGQGPAGYTF
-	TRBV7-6	CASSFRGQIYEQYF
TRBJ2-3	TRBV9	CASSVVRRTDTQYF
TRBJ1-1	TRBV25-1	CANTPVTEAFF
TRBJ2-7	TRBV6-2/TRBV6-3	CASIRPSGQFYEQYF
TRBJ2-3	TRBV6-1	CASSEDPGFTDTQYF
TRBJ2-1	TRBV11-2	CASSWGGPSSNEQFF
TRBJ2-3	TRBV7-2	CASSLRGKGGSGTTDTQYF
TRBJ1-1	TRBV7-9	CASSLGTGIGIMNTEAFF
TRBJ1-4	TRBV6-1	CASSEGTGGEKLFF
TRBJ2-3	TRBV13	CVSSLGLGGTDTQYF
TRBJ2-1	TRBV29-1	CSVERWGASVGEQFF
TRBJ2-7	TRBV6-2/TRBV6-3	CASSCSGSYEQYF
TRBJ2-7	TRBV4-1	CASSQGLVDYEQYF